Listed below are T cell receptor beta chains from one sample, sequenced in a study of CD8 T cells in Susac syndrome. TCRdb reprocessed the immunoSEQ multiplex PCR reads via MiXCR and lists one record per CDR3 protein. The sample lists under 200,000 distinct CDR3 sequences, 95% to 97% occurring once. The sequenced sample was CD4+ T cells from PBMCs. The receptors were gathered from a human donor with Susac syndrome. CDR3s include the opening cysteine and the closing phenylalanine or tryptophan.

j_gene,v_gene,CDR3aa
TRBJ2-3,TRBV9,CASSARTVGTDTQYF
TRBJ2-5,TRBV21-1,CASSKALGQETQYF
TRBJ1-4,TRBV15,CATSRDTGDEKLFF
TRBJ2-1,TRBV20-1,CSASDPVSGRYNEQFF
TRBJ1-1,TRBV30,CACDRVNTEAFF
TRBJ1-3,TRBV30,CAWKISSGNTIYF
TRBJ2-2,TRBV14,CASSQDFSDGELFF
TRBJ2-3,TRBV5-4,CASSLATGRTDTQYF
TRBJ2-5,TRBV24-1,CAIPLAGGLETQYF
TRBJ2-3,TRBV14,CASSHIRPGLAGKIDTQYF
TRBJ1-1,TRBV29-1,CSVRQGTEAFF
TRBJ2-7,TRBV7-8,CASSLPGQGFYEQYF
TRBJ2-5,TRBV20-1,CSASRGPPETQYF
TRBJ1-5,TRBV28,CASSNGQGVGNQPQHF
TRBJ2-3,TRBV7-2,CASSLGQVVTDTQYF
TRBJ1-1,TRBV7-9,CASSLIERTEAFF
TRBJ1-5,TRBV27,CASSGIGGSGNQPQHF
TRBJ2-5,TRBV20-1,CSARRQVHRGTQYF
TRBJ1-5,TRBV9,CASSVGVAAASNQPQHF
TRBJ1-5,TRBV15,CATSRDRVGQPQHF